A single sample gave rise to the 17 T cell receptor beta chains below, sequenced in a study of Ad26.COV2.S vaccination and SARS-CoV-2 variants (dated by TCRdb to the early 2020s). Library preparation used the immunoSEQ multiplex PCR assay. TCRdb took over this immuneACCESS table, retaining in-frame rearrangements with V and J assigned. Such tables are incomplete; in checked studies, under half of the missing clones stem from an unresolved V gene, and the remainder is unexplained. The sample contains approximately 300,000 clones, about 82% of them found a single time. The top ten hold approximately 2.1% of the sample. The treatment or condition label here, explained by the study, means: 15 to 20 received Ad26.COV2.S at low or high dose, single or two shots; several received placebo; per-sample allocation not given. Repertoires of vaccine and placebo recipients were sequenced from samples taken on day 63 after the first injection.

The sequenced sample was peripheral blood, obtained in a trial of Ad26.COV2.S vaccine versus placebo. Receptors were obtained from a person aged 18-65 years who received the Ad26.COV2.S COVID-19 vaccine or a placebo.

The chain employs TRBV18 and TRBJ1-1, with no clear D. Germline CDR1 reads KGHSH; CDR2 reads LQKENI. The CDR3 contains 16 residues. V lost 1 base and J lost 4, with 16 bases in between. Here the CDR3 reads CASSPRPAGDGTEAFF. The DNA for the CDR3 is TGTGCCAGCTCACCACGGCCGGCCGGGGATGGCACTGAAGCTTTCTTT.

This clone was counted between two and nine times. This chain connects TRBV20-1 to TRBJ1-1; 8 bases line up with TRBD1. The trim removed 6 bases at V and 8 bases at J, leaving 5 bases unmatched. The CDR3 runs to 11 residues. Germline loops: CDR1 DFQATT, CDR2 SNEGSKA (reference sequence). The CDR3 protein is CSADRDREAFF. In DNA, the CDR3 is TGCAGTGCAGACCGGGACAGGGAAGCTTTCTTT.

This CDR3 reads CASSTSLQGNTEAFF. The CDR3 DNA sequence: TGTGCCAGTAGTACGAGCCTTCAGGGGAACACTGAAGCTTTCTTT. The gene calls are TRBV19 and TRBJ1-1, with a possible D match to TRBD1 (5 bases). CDR1 is LNHDA and CDR2 is SQIVND in the germline V gene (reference sequence). Trimming shortened V by 4 bases and J by 1 base, and 13 bases separated the two germline ends. The CDR3 consists of 15 residues.

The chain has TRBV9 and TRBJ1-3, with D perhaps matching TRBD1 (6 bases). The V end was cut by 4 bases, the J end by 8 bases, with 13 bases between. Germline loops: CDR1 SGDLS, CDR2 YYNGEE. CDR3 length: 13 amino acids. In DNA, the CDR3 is TGTGCCAGCAGCATGGGACATCTGGACACCATATATTTT. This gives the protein CASSMGHLDTIYF.

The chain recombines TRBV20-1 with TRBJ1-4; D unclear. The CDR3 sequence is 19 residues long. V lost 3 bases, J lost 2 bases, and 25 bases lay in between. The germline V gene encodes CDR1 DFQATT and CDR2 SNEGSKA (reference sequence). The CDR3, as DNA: TGCAGTGCTAGTTCTAGTTTCTATTCGCGGTTTGATACTAATGAAAAACTGTTTTTT. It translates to CSASSSFYSRFDTNEKLFF.

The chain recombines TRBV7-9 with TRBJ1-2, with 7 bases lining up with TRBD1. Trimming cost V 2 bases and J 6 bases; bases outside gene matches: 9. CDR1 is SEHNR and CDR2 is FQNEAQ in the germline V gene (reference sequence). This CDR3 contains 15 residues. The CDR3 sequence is CASSLPGQQTHGYTF. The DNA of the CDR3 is TGTGCCAGCAGCTTACCGGGACAGCAAACGCATGGCTACACCTTC.

The CDR3 coding sequence is TGTGCCAGCAGCTCGGGACACCTCTCTGGGGCCAACGTCCTGACTTTC. Protein sequence: CASSSGHLSGANVLTF. This chain connects TRBV5-5 to TRBJ2-6, with D possibly being TRBD1 (6 bases). Germline-derived CDR1 and CDR2 are SGHKS and YYEKEE (reference sequence). Deletions cut 3 bases from V and 0 bases from J, with 10 bases between. This CDR3 is 16 amino acids long. The entire variable domain, with the rest obtained from reference TRBV5-5 and TRBJ2-6, is as follows: DAGVTQSPTHLIKTRGQQVTLRCSPISGHKSVSWYQQVLGQGPQFIFQYYEKEERGRGNFPDRFSARQFPNYSSELNVNALLLGDSALYLCASSSGHLSGANVLTFGAGSRLTVL.

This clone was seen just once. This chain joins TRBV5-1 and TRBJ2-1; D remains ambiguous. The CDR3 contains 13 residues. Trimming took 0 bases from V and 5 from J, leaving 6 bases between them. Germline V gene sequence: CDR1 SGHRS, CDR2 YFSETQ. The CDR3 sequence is CASSLGWDNEQFF. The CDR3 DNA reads TGCGCCAGCAGCTTGGGGTGGGACAATGAGCAGTTCTTC.

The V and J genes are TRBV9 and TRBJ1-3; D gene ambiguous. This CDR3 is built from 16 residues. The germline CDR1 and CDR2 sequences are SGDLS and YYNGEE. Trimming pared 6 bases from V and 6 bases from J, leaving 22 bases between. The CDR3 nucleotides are TGTGCCAGCACCTCAACCCCGACCCAGAGTGCAAACACCATATATTTT. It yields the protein CASTSTPTQSANTIYF.

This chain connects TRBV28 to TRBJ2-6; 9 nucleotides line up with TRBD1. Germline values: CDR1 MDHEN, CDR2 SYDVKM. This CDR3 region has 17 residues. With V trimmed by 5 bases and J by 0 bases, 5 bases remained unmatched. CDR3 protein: CASSPGQGSSGANVLTF. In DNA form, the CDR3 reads TGTGCCAGCAGTCCGGGACAGGGTTCCTCTGGGGCCAACGTCCTGACTTTC.

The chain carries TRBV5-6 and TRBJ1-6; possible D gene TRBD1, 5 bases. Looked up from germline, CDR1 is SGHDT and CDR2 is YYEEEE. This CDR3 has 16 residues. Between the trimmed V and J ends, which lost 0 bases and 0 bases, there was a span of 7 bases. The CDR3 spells CASSLGGGSYNSPLHF. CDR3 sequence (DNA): TGTGCCAGCAGCTTGGGTGGGGGCTCCTATAATTCACCCCTCCACTTT.

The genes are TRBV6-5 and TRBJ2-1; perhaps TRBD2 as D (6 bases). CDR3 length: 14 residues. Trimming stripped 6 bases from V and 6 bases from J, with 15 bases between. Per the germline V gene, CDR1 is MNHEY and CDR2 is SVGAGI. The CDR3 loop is CASRAGWGSNEQFF. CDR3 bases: TGTGCCAGCAGGGCGGGATGGGGTAGCAATGAGCAGTTCTTC.

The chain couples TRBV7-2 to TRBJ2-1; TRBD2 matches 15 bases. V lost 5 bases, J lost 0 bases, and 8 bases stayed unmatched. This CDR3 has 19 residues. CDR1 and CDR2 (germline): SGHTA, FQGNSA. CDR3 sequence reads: CASSPWTSGGVASYNEQFF. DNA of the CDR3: TGTGCCAGCAGCCCATGGACTAGCGGGGGGGTCGCCTCCTACAATGAGCAGTTCTTC. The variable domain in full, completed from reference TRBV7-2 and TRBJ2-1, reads GAGVSQSPSNKVTEKGKDVELRCDPISGHTALYWYRQSLGQGLEFLIYFQGNSAPDKSGLPSDRFSAERTGGSVSTLTIQRTQQEDSAVYLCASSPWTSGGVASYNEQFFGPGTRLTVL.

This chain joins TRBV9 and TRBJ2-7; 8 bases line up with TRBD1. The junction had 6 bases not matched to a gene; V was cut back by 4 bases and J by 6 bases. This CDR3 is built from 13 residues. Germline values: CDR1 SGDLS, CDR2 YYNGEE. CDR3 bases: TGTGCCAGCAGCTGGACAGGGTTGGGCGAGCAGTACTTC. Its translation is CASSWTGLGEQYF.

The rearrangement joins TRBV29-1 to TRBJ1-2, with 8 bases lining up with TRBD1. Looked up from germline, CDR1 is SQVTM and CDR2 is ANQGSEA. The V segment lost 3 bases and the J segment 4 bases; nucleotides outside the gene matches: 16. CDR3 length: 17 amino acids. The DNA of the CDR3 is TGCAGCGTTGACGGTCCAGGGGGCTCCTCAATTTCCTATGGCTACACCTTC. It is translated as CSVDGPGGSSISYGYTF. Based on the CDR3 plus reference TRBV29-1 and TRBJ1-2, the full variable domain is SAVISQKPSRDICQRGTSLTIQCQVDSQVTMMFWYRQQPGQSLTLIATANQGSEATYESGFVIDKFPISRPNLTFSTLTVSNMSPEDSSIYLCSVDGPGGSSISYGYTFGSGTRLTVV.

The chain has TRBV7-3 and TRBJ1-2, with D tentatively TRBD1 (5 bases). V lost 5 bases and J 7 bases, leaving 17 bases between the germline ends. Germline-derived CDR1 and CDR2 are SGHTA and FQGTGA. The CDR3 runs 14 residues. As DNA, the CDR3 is TGTGCCAGCAGCCCCGTCGGCGGCGGGGGTGGCTACACCTTC. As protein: CASSPVGGGGGYTF.

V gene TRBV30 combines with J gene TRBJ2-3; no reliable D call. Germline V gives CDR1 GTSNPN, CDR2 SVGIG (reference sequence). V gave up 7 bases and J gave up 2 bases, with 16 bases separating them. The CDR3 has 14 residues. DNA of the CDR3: TGTGCCTACCAACCGGGCTTGAACACAGATACGCAGTATTTT. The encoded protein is CAYQPGLNTDTQYF.